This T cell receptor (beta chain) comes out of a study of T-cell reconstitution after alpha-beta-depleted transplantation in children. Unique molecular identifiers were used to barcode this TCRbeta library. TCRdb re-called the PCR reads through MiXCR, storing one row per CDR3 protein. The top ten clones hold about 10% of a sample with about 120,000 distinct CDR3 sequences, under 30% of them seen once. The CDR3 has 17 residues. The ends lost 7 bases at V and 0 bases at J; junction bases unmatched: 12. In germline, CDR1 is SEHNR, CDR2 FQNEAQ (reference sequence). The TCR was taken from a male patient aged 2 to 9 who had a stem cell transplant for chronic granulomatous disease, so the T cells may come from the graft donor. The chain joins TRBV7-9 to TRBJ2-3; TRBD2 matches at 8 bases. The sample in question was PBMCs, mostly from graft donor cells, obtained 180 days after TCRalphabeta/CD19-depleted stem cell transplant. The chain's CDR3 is CASNPSGGLFSTDTQYF. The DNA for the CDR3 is TGTGCCAGCAACCCCAGCGGGGGCCTATTTAGCACAGATACGCAGTATTTT.